The rows below give T cell receptor beta chains drawn from one sample of a study of blood T cell repertoires in COVID-19. Generated by immunoSEQ multiplex PCR, the TCRdb table keeps only in-frame clones and is missing some. The sample has approximately 80,000 clones; about 82% are singletons. The sample consisted of peripheral blood. Every receptor here comes from a man in his fifties with active COVID-19. The CDR3 runs from the conserved cysteine through the conserved F or W. The order of the fields is V gene, clone size, D gene, J gene, CDR3 DNA, CDR3 protein. A D gene is named only where the DNA matches it firmly. Expanded clones get a size class; other rows say once, few or many, or leave the size out.

TRBV14,-,-,TRBJ2-1,TGTGCCAGCAGCCAAGATTGGGCTAGCGCTGGTGAGCAGTTCTTC,CASSQDWASAGEQFF
TRBV5-4,-,-,TRBJ2-2,TGTGCCAGCAGCTTGGTGGACAGCGGCACCGGGGAGCTGTTTTTT,CASSLVDSGTGELFF
TRBV11-2,-,-,TRBJ2-7,TGTGCCAGCAGCTTGGGCGGCAGCGGATCCTACGAGCAGTACTTC,CASSLGGSGSYEQYF
TRBV25-1,once,TRBD2,TRBJ2-7,TGTGCCAGCAGTGGAGCGGGAGGCTTCTCCTACGAGCAGTACTTC,CASSGAGGFSYEQYF
TRBV7-9,few,-,TRBJ2-7,TGTGCCAGCAGCCCGCGACAGGCCGGCTCCTACGAGCAGTACTTC,CASSPRQAGSYEQYF
TRBV15,-,-,TRBJ2-1,TGTGCCACCAGCAGAGAGGGGGGAGATAATGAGCAGTTCTTC,CATSREGGDNEQFF
TRBV18,few,-,TRBJ2-5,TGTGCCAGCTCAATCGACCAGGTCCCTAAAGAGACCCAGTACTTC,CASSIDQVPKETQYF
TRBV3-1/TRBV3-2,-,-,TRBJ2-2,TGTGCCAGCAGCCCCTCGGACAAAAGAACCGGGGAGCTGTTTTTT,CASSPSDKRTGELFF
TRBV6-5,-,TRBD1,TRBJ1-6,TGTGCCAGTCTACCGAGGACAGGCCATAATTCACCCCTCCACTTT,CASLPRTGHNSPLHF
TRBV6-2/TRBV6-3,-,TRBD2,TRBJ2-7,TGTGCCAGCAGTCAACTAGCGGGGGGGGGCTACGAGCAGTACTTC,CASSQLAGGGYEQYF
TRBV27,once,-,TRBJ2-7,TGTGCCAGCAAGCCTCCAGGGTCCTACGAGCAGTACTTC,CASKPPGSYEQYF
TRBV5-6,-,-,TRBJ1-1,TGTGCCAGCAGCCCGACAGGCCCAGATAATGGAGCTTTCTTT,CASSPTGPDNGAFF
TRBV5-6,-,-,TRBJ1-2,TGTGCCAGCCTGCGGGGGAAGGGTAACTATGGCTACACCTTC,CASLRGKGNYGYTF
TRBV28,-,TRBD1,TRBJ2-7,TGTGCCAGCAGCCTTCTTCCGGGACAGGGGGACCACGAGCAGTACTTC,CASSLLPGQGDHEQYF
TRBV4-2,-,TRBD2,TRBJ2-1,TGTGCCAGCAGCCGCCCACTAGCGGGAGGGCCCCACAATGAGCAGTTCTTC,CASSRPLAGGPHNEQFF
TRBV2,-,TRBD1,TRBJ2-5,TGTGCCAGCAGGGGACAGGGGGTCCCACAAGAGACCCAGTACTTC,CASRGQGVPQETQYF
TRBV5-4,few,-,TRBJ2-4,TGTGCCAGCAGCATGGACTCTTTTAACATTCAGTACTTC,CASSMDSFNIQYF
TRBV6-2/TRBV6-3,-,-,TRBJ2-2,TGTGCCAGCAGCGTTCGACGGGACACCGGGGAGCTGTTTTTT,CASSVRRDTGELFF
TRBV28,-,-,TRBJ2-7,TGTGCCAGCTGCCGGGTTGCCTACGAGCAGTACTTC,CASCRVAYEQYF
TRBV18,-,-,TRBJ2-3,TGTGCCAGCTCACGACTTGCCACAGATACGCAGTATTTT,CASSRLATDTQYF
TRBV27,-,-,TRBJ1-1,TGTGCCAGCAGTCCGAGGGTAACCCTGAACACTGAAGCTTTCTTT,CASSPRVTLNTEAFF
TRBV30,-,TRBD1,TRBJ1-2,TGTGCCTGGAGTGGGGGGACAGGGGGCCGAACAAACTATGGCTACACCTTC,CAWSGGTGGRTNYGYTF
TRBV19,-,-,TRBJ1-2,TGTGCCAGTAGTGAGGGAGTCTATGGCTACACCTTC,CASSEGVYGYTF
TRBV4-3,-,TRBD1,TRBJ2-6,TGCGCCAGCAGCCAACAGGGGGCGCTTGCTGGGGCCAACGTCCTGACTTTC,CASSQQGALAGANVLTF
TRBV7-2,-,-,TRBJ1-2,TGTGCCAGCAGCTCCTCTGGGCAGGGATATCTGGCTAACTATGGCTACACCTTC,CASSSSGQGYLANYGYTF
TRBV5-1,few,TRBD2,TRBJ2-7,TGCGCCAGCACTGAGAACCTAGCGGGAGTTTACGAGCAGTACTTC,CASTENLAGVYEQYF
TRBV2,-,-,TRBJ1-6,TGTGCCAGCAGACAGGGATTCGACTATAATTCACCCCTCCACTTT,CASRQGFDYNSPLHF
TRBV4-3,-,-,TRBJ2-2,TGCGCCAGCAGCCAAGATAGGGCGGGCATTAACACCGGGGAGCTGTTTTTT,CASSQDRAGINTGELFF
TRBV2,few,-,TRBJ2-2,TGTGCCAGCAGGGAGGGAACCGGGGAGCTGTTTTTT,CASREGTGELFF
TRBV6-5,-,-,TRBJ1-6,TGTGCCAGCAGGACTGGACAGAATAATTCACCCCTCCACTTT,CASRTGQNNSPLHF
TRBV3-1/TRBV3-2,-,-,TRBJ1-4,TGTGCCAGCAGCCAAGGCGGACAGCCGACTGAAAAACTGTTTTTT,CASSQGGQPTEKLFF